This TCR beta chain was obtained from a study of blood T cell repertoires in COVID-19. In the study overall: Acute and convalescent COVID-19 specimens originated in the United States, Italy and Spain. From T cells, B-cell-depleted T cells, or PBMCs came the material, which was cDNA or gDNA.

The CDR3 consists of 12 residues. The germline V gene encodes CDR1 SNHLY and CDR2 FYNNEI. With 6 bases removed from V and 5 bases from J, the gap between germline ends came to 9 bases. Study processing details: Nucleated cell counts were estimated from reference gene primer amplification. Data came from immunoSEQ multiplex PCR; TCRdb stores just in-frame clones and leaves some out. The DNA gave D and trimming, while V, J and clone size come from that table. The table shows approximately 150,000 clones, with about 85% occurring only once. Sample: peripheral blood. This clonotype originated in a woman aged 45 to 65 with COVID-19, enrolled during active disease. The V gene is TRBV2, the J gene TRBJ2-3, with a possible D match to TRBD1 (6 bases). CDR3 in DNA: TGTGCCAGCAGACAGGGAAGAGATACGCAGTATTTT. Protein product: CASRQGRDTQYF.